This entry lists 8 T cell receptor beta chains sequenced from one sample in a study of CD8 T cells in Susac syndrome. Random hexamers were used to reverse transcribe about 0.5 to 1 ug of RNA. TCRdb redid the calling of the immunoSEQ multiplex PCR reads with MiXCR, one entry per CDR3 protein. The table lists around 56,000 distinct CDR3 sequences, 90% to 95% of them singletons. What was sequenced was CD8+ T cells from PBMCs. These TCRs come from a human donor in good health.

The V gene is TRBV5-1, the J gene TRBJ2-7, with a tentative D call TRBD1 (6 bases). Germline V gene lookup returns CDR1 SGHRS and CDR2 YFSETQ. V dropped 5 bases and J dropped 2 bases, with 11 bases sitting between them. This CDR3 contains 13 residues. The DNA for the CDR3 is TGCGCCAGCAGTCGTACAGGGCCCTACGAGCAGTACTTC. Encoded protein: CASSRTGPYEQYF. The entire variable domain, with the rest obtained from reference TRBV5-1 and TRBJ2-7, is as follows: KAGVTQTPRYLIKTRGQQVTLSCSPISGHRSVSWYQQTPGQGLQFLFEYFSETQRNKGNFPGRFSGRQFSNSRSEMNVSTLELGDSALYLCASSRTGPYEQYFGPGTRLTVT.

The gene calls are TRBV28 and TRBJ2-5; 9 nucleotides match TRBD1. The CDR3 has 14 residues. Germline V gives CDR1 MDHEN, CDR2 SYDVKM. Trimming removed 6 bases from V and 5 bases from J; junction bases left unmatched: 7. The CDR3 here is CASRGTGLAETQYF. CDR3 DNA: TGTGCCAGCAGGGGGACAGGGCTGGCGGAGACCCAGTACTTC.

The chain combines TRBV13 with TRBJ1-2, with a weak D call TRBD1 (5 bases). CDR1 and CDR2 from the germline V gene are PRHDT and FYEKMQ (reference sequence). The CDR3 is 14 amino acids. Trimming removed 3 bases at V and 3 bases at J, with 11 bases between. CDR3 region: CASSFDTTDYGYTF. CDR3 sequence (DNA): TGTGCCAGCAGCTTTGATACGACAGACTATGGCTACACCTTC. Looking up the rest from reference TRBV13 and TRBJ1-2 gives the full variable domain: AAGVIQSPRHLIKEKRETATLKCYPIPRHDTVYWYQQGPGQDPQFLISFYEKMQSDKGSIPDRFSAQQFSDYHSELNMSSLELGDSALYFCASSFDTTDYGYTFGSGTRLTVV.

The gene calls are TRBV20-1 and TRBJ1-4; TRBD1 agrees at 7 bases. CDR3 size: 17 residues. V shed 4 bases, J shed 0 bases, and the junction held 11 bases outside the gene matches. Per germline, CDR1 DFQATT and CDR2 SNEGSKA (reference sequence). The CDR3 is CSATNRDRASTNEKLFF. CDR3 sequence (DNA): TGCAGTGCTACAAACCGGGACAGAGCCTCAACTAATGAAAAACTGTTTTTT.

This sequence joins TRBV27 and TRBJ2-3, with D perhaps being TRBD1 or TRBD2 (6 bases each). The CDR3 covers 14 residues. CDR1 and CDR2 (germline): MNHEY, SMNVEV (reference sequence). Trimming took 3 bases from V and 2 from J, leaving 9 bases between them. DNA for the CDR3: TGTGCCAGCAGTTTGGAGGGGGACACAGATACGCAGTATTTT. This encodes CASSLEGDTDTQYF.

This chain uses TRBV4-1 with TRBJ1-3; the D is unclear. Per the germline V gene, CDR1 is MGHRA and CDR2 is YSYEKL. This CDR3 is 14 amino acids long. The V end was cut by 4 bases, the J end by 3 bases, with 10 bases between. CDR3 in amino acids: CASSPGGGGNTIYF. The CDR3 DNA reads TGCGCCAGCAGCCCCGGAGGCGGTGGAAACACCATATATTTT.

This clonotype was detected only once. The rearrangement joins TRBV5-1 to TRBJ2-5; 8 bases agree with TRBD2. V dropped 2 bases and J dropped 2; count of bases not matched to a gene: 5. The CDR3 sequence is 15 residues long. Germline-derived CDR1 and CDR2 are SGHRS and YFSETQ. This CDR3 is CASSFSGTPQETQYF. The CDR3 coding sequence is TGCGCCAGCAGCTTTAGCGGGACACCTCAAGAGACCCAGTACTTC. Looking up the rest from reference TRBV5-1 and TRBJ2-5 gives the full variable domain: KAGVTQTPRYLIKTRGQQVTLSCSPISGHRSVSWYQQTPGQGLQFLFEYFSETQRNKGNFPGRFSGRQFSNSRSEMNVSTLELGDSALYLCASSFSGTPQETQYFGPGTRLLVL.

The rearrangement links TRBV7-6 to TRBJ2-7; D gene ambiguous. Germline assignment: CDR1 SGHVS and CDR2 FNYEAQ. Trimming pared 1 base from V and 5 bases from J, leaving 15 bases between. The CDR3 covers 15 residues. The CDR3 is CASSLGHFGEHEQYF. Written as DNA, the CDR3 is TGTGCCAGCAGCTTAGGACATTTTGGGGAACACGAGCAGTACTTC.